The 15 T cell receptor beta chains given below trace back to one sample, sequenced in a study of Ad26.COV2.S vaccination and SARS-CoV-2 variants. Indicated treatment: around 19 received Ad26.COV2.S at low or high dose, single or two shots; roughly 5 received placebo; per-sample allocation not given. Sampling took place 63 days after the first vaccine or placebo injection. The assay was immunoSEQ multiplex PCR, and TCRdb's table has in-frame clones only and misses some. Of about 280,000 clones in the sample, around 87% were seen once. The sample was peripheral blood, taken in a trial of Ad26.COV2.S vaccine versus placebo. The receptors were sampled from a person aged 18-60 years who received the Ad26.COV2.S COVID-19 vaccine or a placebo.

The CDR3 is CASSGGETQYF. DNA for the CDR3: TGTGCCAGCAGCGGGGGGGAGACCCAGTACTTC. The chain is built from TRBV14 and TRBJ2-5, with D perhaps TRBD2 (6 bases). Germline loops: CDR1 SGHDN, CDR2 FVKESK. The CDR3 length is 11 residues. Trimming left V 5 bases short and J 5 bases short, with 6 bases between.

The chain recombines TRBV6-6 with TRBJ2-3; 7 positions agree with TRBD1. V dropped 6 bases and J dropped 6; count of bases not matched to a gene: 6. CDR3 length equals 13 residues. CDR1 is MNHNY, CDR2 SVGAGI, per germline (reference sequence). CDR3 sequence: CASRPGGQDTQYF. The DNA for the CDR3 is TGTGCCAGCAGACCAGGGGGTCAGGATACGCAGTATTTT.

V usage is TRBV11-2 and J usage is TRBJ2-7; 11 nucleotides align to TRBD2. This CDR3 is 16 amino acids long. From germline, CDR1 is SGHAT and CDR2 FQNNGV. The junction had 14 bases not matched to a gene; V was cut back by 11 bases and J by 2 bases. The CDR3 sequence: CAVAGGGQVRAYEQYF. The CDR3 DNA reads TGTGCCGTAGCGGGAGGGGGGCAGGTAAGGGCCTACGAGCAGTACTTC.

V is TRBV5-5 and J is TRBJ1-2, with TRBD1 identical over 8 bases. The CDR3 is made up of 12 amino acids. J lost 8 bases, V lost 5 bases, and 5 bases had no gene match. The germline V gene has CDR1 SGHKS and CDR2 YYEKEE (reference sequence). The CDR3, as DNA: TGTGCCAGCAGGGACAGGGAAGGGGGCTACACCTTC. Translating it yields CASRDREGGYTF.

DNA of the CDR3: TGTGCCAGCAGCTCTGCAGGGAGTGGAGATACGCAGTATTTT. Translation gives CASSSAGSGDTQYF. The rearrangement uses TRBV7-9 and TRBJ2-3; TRBD1 or TRBD2 may be the D gene (5 bases each). V lost 4 bases, J lost 5 bases, and 13 bases lay in between. This CDR3 contains 14 residues. Germline CDR1 SEHNR, CDR2 FQNEAQ (reference sequence).

The chain uses TRBV10-3 and TRBJ1-1; 9 positions agree with TRBD1. Trimming cost V 4 bases and J 5 bases; bases outside gene matches: 17. Germline CDR1 is ENHRY and CDR2 is SYGVKD. CDR3 size: 18 residues. The CDR3 region is CAISGSSGTGSGKTEAFF. CDR3 nucleotides: TGTGCCATCAGTGGATCATCAGGGACAGGGTCCGGTAAGACTGAAGCTTTCTTT.

The J gene is TRBJ1-1, the V gene TRBV24-1; TRBD1 aligns across 8 bases. The trim removed 3 bases at V and 4 bases at J, leaving 18 bases unmatched. The germline gives CDR1 KGHDR, CDR2 SFDVKD. This CDR3 is built from 19 residues. The CDR3 here is CATSDRPGTGLGVGTEAFF. Here the CDR3 DNA reads TGTGCCACCAGTGATCGTCCCGGGACAGGACTCGGGGTAGGCACTGAAGCTTTCTTT.

V and J are TRBV6-5 and TRBJ1-1; TRBD1 is a possible D gene (5 bases). Per germline, CDR1 MNHEY and CDR2 SVGAGI. V lost 0 bases to trimming and J lost 0 bases, with 11 bases between them. This CDR3 contains 16 residues. In nucleotides, the CDR3 is TGTGCCAGCAGTTACTCGATGGGGGTACTGAACACTGAAGCTTTCTTT. Translation gives CASSYSMGVLNTEAFF.

The V and J genes are TRBV5-8 and TRBJ1-6; D perhaps matches TRBD1 (5 bases). Per the germline V gene, CDR1 is SGHTS and CDR2 is YDEGEE. Trimming stripped 1 base from V and 5 bases from J, with 13 bases between. CDR3 length: 16 residues. This CDR3 reads CASSLRTLGDNSPLHF. In nucleotides, the CDR3 is TGTGCCAGCAGCTTGCGGACACTCGGAGATAATTCACCCCTCCACTTT.

V gene TRBV19 combines with J gene TRBJ2-7; D unresolved. Trimming shortened V by 1 base and J by 4 bases, and 14 bases separated the two germline ends. This CDR3 has 15 residues. Germline V gene data show CDR1 as LNHDA and CDR2 as SQIVND (reference sequence). CDR3 amino acids: CASSIAELGQYEQYF. CDR3 coding DNA: TGTGCCAGTAGTATAGCGGAGCTGGGCCAATACGAGCAGTACTTC.

The chain recombines TRBV4-2 with TRBJ1-1; 9 nucleotides match TRBD1. V gave up 4 bases and J gave up 0 bases; unmatched junction bases: 9. The CDR3 has 17 amino acids. In germline, CDR1 is LGHNA, CDR2 YNFKEQ. CDR3: CASSPSRTGVMNTEAFF. Written as DNA, the CDR3 is TGTGCCAGCAGCCCTTCCCGGACAGGGGTCATGAACACTGAAGCTTTCTTT.

This clone is a singleton in its sample. This sequence joins TRBV3-1 (or the pseudogene TRBV3-2) and TRBJ2-5, with TRBD2 matching over 9 bases. The CDR3 loop spans 17 amino acids. Germline V gives CDR1 LGHDT, CDR2 YNNKEL (reference sequence). Trimming cost V 0 bases and J 4 bases; bases outside gene matches: 9. The CDR3 region has the DNA TGTGCCAGCAGCCAAGATAGGGCTAGCGGGGACCGAGAGACCCAGTACTTC. Its translation: CASSQDRASGDRETQYF.

This chain links TRBV19 with TRBJ1-5, with 8 bases lining up with TRBD1. V gave up 8 bases and J gave up 7 bases; unmatched junction bases: 10. The CDR3 is 14 residues long. Looked up from germline, CDR1 is LNHDA and CDR2 is SQIVND (reference sequence). The CDR3 DNA reads as TGTGCCAGTGACCCGGGACAGGTTTGGCAGCCCCAGCATTTT. Its protein product is CASDPGQVWQPQHF.

With respect to this clone: Additional DNA sequences in this sample encode the identical CDR3. This chain uses TRBV19 with TRBJ2-5; no reliable D call. Germline V gene sequence: CDR1 LNHDA, CDR2 SQIVND (reference sequence). V was clipped by 3 bases and J by 1 base, with 6 bases between them. This CDR3 has 13 residues. The CDR3 loop reads CASSMGLQETQYF. The CDR3 DNA follows: TGTGCCAGTAGTATGGGCCTCCAAGAGACCCAGTACTTC.

The chain couples TRBV20-1 to TRBJ1-1; D is unclear. The CDR3 is made up of 13 amino acids. Trimming took off 3 bases at V and 0 bases at J, with 8 bases between the two ends. Germline CDR1 is DFQATT and CDR2 is SNEGSKA (reference sequence). CDR3 sequence (DNA): TGCAGTGCTAGTGGGATCCTGAACACTGAAGCTTTCTTT. Protein: CSASGILNTEAFF.